Sequencing of this T cell receptor (beta chain) was carried out in a study of cytomegalovirus exposure and HLA in healthy donors (dated by TCRdb to 2016 to 2017). Study-wide context: An earlier analysis of fewer than 750 of the donors reported 250 to 300 Gb of sequence data and about 120 million unique TCR beta sequences obtained from approximately 180 million T cells. Across around 400 genotyped donors of the cohort, an average of 235,054 unique TCR beta nucleotide sequences per donor were sequenced, and around 20% of those sequences were non-productive. Roughly 5 DR-DQ haplotypes were handled as single units for association and clustering, since linkage in the cohort was strong. Donor age, sex, ethnicity and CMV serostatus were compiled together with the repertoire data. An earlier analysis of roughly 580 of the donors used high-throughput TCR beta sequencing to judge whether each TCR beta V gene segment behaved as functional or pseudogenic. Using immunosequencing, the study profiled T cell repertoires from 666 subjects and related those repertoires to cytomegalovirus serostatus. All discovery cohort repertoires had been generated using a single sequencing platform. Of the 300 to 500 genotyped donors, 70% to 90% were placed in the genetic ancestry cluster associated with self-reported Caucasian donors. The number of typed donors differed by locus: about 620-640 for A, B, C, DRB1 and DQB1; 522 for DQA1; 606 for DPA1; and 400 to 480 for DPB1. To predict cytomegalovirus infection status, the study combined high-throughput TCR immunosequencing, statistical association of individual TCRs with disease status, and machine learning. Besides the first cohort of some 670 subjects, a separate validation cohort made up of roughly 120 different subjects was used. An early release that covered some 640 HLA-typed donors contained approximately 300 gigabases of sequencing data and roughly 84 million unique TCR sequences. HLA typing included class I and class II loci at four-digit resolution. In a later genetic analysis, genome-wide SNP genotypes for about three fifths of the roughly 670 donors were used, and that subset was treated as a discovery cohort. The later analysis used no new phenotypic data to find candidate immune exposures, relying instead on TCR beta sequences and their occurrence across donors. A later analysis re-examined previously published TCR beta repertoires from about 670 donors and added high-resolution HLA genotyping to investigate patterns of TCR occurrence. The study aimed to test whether signatures of past pathogen exposure could be identified by cataloging public T cell receptors.

The germline V gene specifies SGHDT as CDR1 and YYEEEE as CDR2. V sheds 3 bases and J sheds 2 bases, leaving 17 bases between their ends. Including the terminal cysteine and phenylalanine, the CDR3 comprises 16 residues. Solely the CDR3 DNA is kept, with 48 bases framed from the first base. Points the paper makes about the study in general: In vitro tests confirmed that a few of the cytomegalovirus-associated TCR beta chains recognize cytomegalovirus antigens. A later analysis found that HLA-associated TCR beta chains were more clonally expanded and had lower generation probabilities than equally common non-associated chains. Linkage disequilibrium might explain the correlated functional status among segregating V segments, but an unknown experimental factor could not be excluded. Specific HLA alleles were associated with 15,000 to 20,000 TCR beta sequences at a false discovery rate of 0.05 in a later analysis. Roughly uniform sequencing depth across donors was assumed in presence/absence analyses, although this assumption may not hold. According to a later analysis, most CMV-associated TCR beta chains appeared to be HLA-restricted, and the HLA associations seemed to be driven largely by CMV exposure. When HLA alleles, especially DR and DQ, strongly co-occurred, TCR associations were difficult to assign to individual alleles. Broadly in line with IMGT annotations, most TCR beta V segments showed up in productive rearrangements about 90% or about 30% of the time in an earlier analysis of around 600 of the donors. A further reported finding was that TCR beta sequences accurately predicted the HLA-A and HLA-B alleles for most subjects in the first cohort. In a later genetic analysis, a missense DCLRE1C variant was associated with V-gene and J-gene trimming of TCR beta chains, and the association was replicated in an independent cohort. The classifier was reported to diagnose cytomegalovirus status with high specificity and sensitivity in both the original and validation cohorts. In a later analysis, several top co-occurrence clusters were reported to appear linked to parvovirus B19, influenza, CMV and Epstein-Barr virus. A later analysis found that TCR association rates varied across HLA loci, with DRB1 alleles showing the most associated TCRs and HLA-C alleles the fewest. Some IMGT-functional V segments, including TRBV6-2 and TRBV6-3, could not be distinguished by the 87-base-pair reads and were therefore excluded. Most TCR sequences were seen in very few donors, while some public TCRs were found in many individuals. HLA typing was unavailable for some donors at each locus, so association tests used only the typed subset. The authors suggested that the approach could potentially be extended to other disease states and immunological phenotypes. Approximately 18 rarely observed V segments, including chromosome 9 orphons, were excluded from the earlier analysis of about 610 of the donors because counts were too low. A cluster of highly shared sequence variants was judged likely to represent a technical artifact of the sequencing pipeline. The only immune exposure information available for the cohort was CMV serostatus. In this cohort, only TCR beta chains were sequenced, and detectable features were limited by the absence of alpha or paired-chain data. According to a later genetic analysis, donors in an Asian-associated ancestry cluster had fewer N-insertions in productive TCRs than the approximately 610-donor mean. The study listed 164 TCR beta chains as associated with cytomegalovirus.

Notes on this clone: Its antigen is unknown. Base qualities are not provided; no much larger clone lies one nucleotide away.

The cohort comprised 550 to 700 healthy bone marrow donors. Cohort members were all nominally healthy when sampled, although unrecorded immune exposures were likely present. The donor was CMV seronegative and belonged to the group of 320 or so seronegative cohort members. A peripheral blood sample was provided by each donor, and peripheral blood mononuclear cells were used for TCR beta sequencing. Genomic DNA extraction from the blood cell samples was performed with the Qiagen DNeasy Blood Extraction Kit. The library was produced with the immunoSEQ multiplex PCR assay. A mixture of 60 forward primers for TCR Vbeta segments and 13 reverse primers for TCR Jbeta segments was used in the multiplex PCR. The CDR3 region of rearranged TCR beta genes was amplified from genomic DNA by a multiplex PCR assay. The amplified TCR beta libraries were sequenced on the Illumina HiSeq System as 87-base-pair reads. The published analysis was carried out like this. In a later analysis, tens of millions of unique TCR beta chains were counted across the roughly 670 repertoires, and around 11 million of these chains were shared by at least two donors. To remove PCR and sequencing errors, raw reads were error-corrected and collapsed into unique sequences using a nearest-neighbor algorithm that merged closely related sequences. To assign V, D and J gene segments, CDR3 sequences were aligned to IMGT reference sequences. For a sequence to be retained, a match of at least six nucleotides to both a V gene segment and a J gene segment was required. A rearrangement counted as productive if the CDR3 had no stop codons and remained in frame with V and J, and every other rearrangement counted as non-productive. CDR3 was defined according to IMGT convention as the region running from the second conserved V-encoded cysteine to the conserved J-encoded phenylalanine. In an earlier analysis of 500 to 650 of the donors, sequences lacking an unambiguous match to a single V gene segment were excluded. In an earlier analysis of almost 600 of the donors, a V segment was called functional when productive rearrangements were above 56.7%, and segregating when the standard deviation between donors exceeded 5%. A statistical classification framework was developed to diagnose cytomegalovirus status using the catalog of TCR beta chain sequences. V and J gene assignment, in a later analysis, came from comparing TCR nucleotide sequences with IMGT/GENE-DB human TR gene sequences. Using the TCRdist pipeline, a later analysis assigned CDR3 sequences along with most-parsimonious VDJ recombination scenarios. In a later analysis, each TCR beta chain was defined by its CDR3 amino acid sequence together with its V-gene family, and reads without a unique V-gene family were excluded. A later analysis removed roughly 590 highly shared, low-generation-probability nucleotide sequences to deal with suspected cross-contamination and a sequencing artifact. In a later analysis, a clonal expansion index was calculated for each public chain from normalized within-repertoire ranks of inferred template counts. Generation probabilities in a later analysis came from a VDJ recombination model fitted to out-of-frame rearrangements, and those results were checked against IGoR. A later analysis scored TCR-TCR, TCR-HLA and TCR-CMV co-occurrence with hypergeometric tests, applying a repertoire-size bias correction to TCR pairs. In a later analysis, false discovery rates were estimated by permuting HLA or CMV assignments 20 times. A later analysis grouped co-occurring TCRs with DBSCAN, adding TCRdist sequence similarity when clustering within HLA-allele-positive subsets. Repertoires with fewer than 30,000 or more than 120,000 public chains were left out of co-occurrence clustering, as were about 5 repertoires with anomalous nucleotide sharing. TCRdb limited this immuneACCESS table to in-frame rearrangements with V and J called. A share of clones is missing; checked studies link under half to unresolved V genes, and the rest is unexplained. That table supplies the V and J calls and clone size; D and trimming were determined from the DNA. A total of about 130,000 clones appear in this sample, about 80% of them only once. The top ten constitute under 3% of the sample.

This sequence uses TRBV5-6 and TRBJ1-1, with the D gene not clear enough to name. Sequenced material: PBMCs. This receptor was obtained from a boy aged 2 to 10 in good health and CMV-seronegative. DNA sequence: TGTGCCAGCAGCTGGGGAGGAGCTTCGCATAACACTGAAGCTTTCTTT. It translates as CASSWGGASHNTEAFF. Reference TRBV5-6 and TRBJ1-1 proteins supply the regions before and after the CDR3; the full variable domain is: DAGVTQSPTHLIKTRGQQVTLRCSPKSGHDTVSWYQQALGQGPQFIFQYYEEEERQRGNFPDRFSGHQFPNYSSELNVNALLLGDSALYLCASSWGGASHNTEAFFGQGTRLTVV.